These T cell receptor beta chains were read from a single sample in a study of blood T cell repertoires in COVID-19. Some clones are missing from TCRdb's copy, which holds only in-frame ones; the method was immunoSEQ multiplex PCR. Altogether approximately 120,000 clones are present, over 80% being singletons, with the ten largest covering over 15%. The sequencing input was peripheral blood. These receptors came from an older woman with acute or convalescent COVID-19. Both conserved end residues are part of each CDR3. Fields, in order: J gene, clone size, V gene, D gene, CDR3 DNA, CDR3 protein. D genes are given only for firm matches. Some rows mark clone size as missing; the rest say once, few, many or name a class of expanded clone.

TRBJ1-1 few TRBV7-2 NA TGTGCCAGCAGCATTAGATCGAACACTGAAGCTTTCTTT CASSIRSNTEAFF
TRBJ1-1 NA TRBV12-3/TRBV12-4 NA TGTGCCAGCAGTACGAGGGCTACTGAAGCTTTCTTT CASSTRATEAFF
TRBJ1-2 NA TRBV28 NA TGTGCCAGCCGCCCTATTAACTATGGCTACACCTTC CASRPINYGYTF
TRBJ2-7 NA TRBV28 TRBD2 TGTGCCAGCAGTTTCGGGGGGGTCTCCTACGAGCAGTACTTC CASSFGGVSYEQYF
TRBJ1-4 NA TRBV28 NA TGTGCCAGCAGTTGGAGGGTGGGGAAACTGTTTTTT CASSWRVGKLFF
TRBJ1-2 NA TRBV11-2 TRBD1 TGTGCCAGCAGCTTAGAGTGGGGGCAGGGGGCCTATGGCTACACCTTC CASSLEWGQGAYGYTF
TRBJ1-1 few TRBV12-3/TRBV12-4 NA TGTGCCAGCAGCCTTCGGGGGGGCACTGAAGCTTTCTTT CASSLRGGTEAFF
TRBJ1-1 few TRBV19 NA TGTGCCAGTAGTATGGGGAGGAACACTGAAGCTTTCTTT CASSMGRNTEAFF
TRBJ1-2 NA TRBV2 NA TGTGCCAGCAGTGCATCAACGGACACCTCCTATGGCTACACCTTC CASSASTDTSYGYTF
TRBJ1-3 NA TRBV5-1 TRBD1 TGCGCCAGCAGCCTGGACAGGGGTGTATCTGGAAACACCATATATTTT CASSLDRGVSGNTIYF
TRBJ1-5 NA TRBV28 NA TGTGCCAGCGGTTTTTCGAATCAGCCCCAGCATTTT CASGFSNQPQHF
TRBJ1-1 NA TRBV7-2 NA TGTGCCAGCAGCTTGCGTATGAACACTGAAGCTTTCTTT CASSLRMNTEAFF
TRBJ2-7 NA TRBV7-2 NA TGTGCCAGCAGCTTAAATTTCGGGGTCTACGAGCAGTACTTC CASSLNFGVYEQYF
TRBJ2-6 NA TRBV28 NA TGTGCCAGCTGGTCCCAGGCAGGTGGGGCCAACGTCCTGACTTTC CASWSQAGGANVLTF
TRBJ1-4 NA TRBV3-1/TRBV3-2 TRBD1 TGTGCCAGCAGCCAAGATAGATTAGGGACAGGGCTCGCAAAACTGTTTTTT CASSQDRLGTGLAKLFF
TRBJ2-5 NA TRBV5-5 TRBD2 TGTGCCAGCAGCTTTCAGTTAGCGGGAGGCCAAGAGACCCAGTACTTC CASSFQLAGGQETQYF
TRBJ2-5 NA TRBV10-3 TRBD1 TGTGCCATCAGTGGGGACAGGGGGCAGGAGACCCAGTACTTC CAISGDRGQETQYF
TRBJ2-3 NA TRBV5-1 NA TGCGCCAGCAGCTTCGGGACATTTAACACAGATACGCAGTATTTT CASSFGTFNTDTQYF
TRBJ1-2 NA TRBV25-1 NA TGTGCCAGCAAGGGTGTGGGAGGGTACTATGGCTACACCTTC CASKGVGGYYGYTF
TRBJ2-1 NA TRBV12-5 NA TGTGCTAGTGGTAGGACTGGGGCCGGGGGGCAGTTCTTC CASGRTGAGGQFF
TRBJ2-1 NA TRBV28 NA TGTGCCAGCAGTTTCATGCGGGCCTATGAGCAGTTCTTC CASSFMRAYEQFF
TRBJ2-5 NA TRBV21-1 NA TGTGCCAGCAGCAAAACAGGGGGGGAGACCCAGTACTTC CASSKTGGETQYF
TRBJ1-1 few TRBV12-5 NA TGTGCTAGTGGTTTCGACAGGAACACTGAAGCTTTCTTT CASGFDRNTEAFF
TRBJ1-5 NA TRBV19 NA TGTGCCAGTAGTATAGGGGGAGACCGCGGGCGGCCCCAGCATTTT CASSIGGDRGRPQHF
TRBJ1-3 once TRBV6-6 NA TGTGCCAGCAGGGGGGGTACTGGAAACACCATATATTTT CASRGGTGNTIYF
TRBJ2-1 NA TRBV2 NA TGTGCCAGCAGGTTAGAGGTCAATGAGCAGTTCTTC CASRLEVNEQFF
TRBJ1-1 NA TRBV3-1/TRBV3-2 NA TGTGCCAGCAGCCCCCAGCGGCAGTTGAACACTGAAGCTTTCTTT CASSPQRQLNTEAFF
TRBJ2-1 NA TRBV4-1 TRBD2 TGCGCCGGATCGGCGGGAGGGCCGGGTAACAATGAGCAGTTCTTC CAGSAGGPGNNEQFF
TRBJ1-4 few TRBV6-4 NA TGTGCCAGACAGGGCCAAGGGGAAAAACTGTTTTTT CARQGQGEKLFF
TRBJ2-3 NA TRBV7-3 TRBD2 TGTGCCAGCAGCCCTCATGCCGGGACTAAAGGCACAGATACGCAGTATTTT CASSPHAGTKGTDTQYF
TRBJ2-3 once TRBV2 NA TGTGCCAGCTCCGGGGATACAGATACGCAGTATTTT CASSGDTDTQYF
TRBJ2-7 NA TRBV6-5 NA TGTGCCAGCAGTCCCCGGACAGAAACCTACGAGCAGTACTTC CASSPRTETYEQYF
TRBJ2-7 few TRBV19 TRBD1 TGTGCCAGTAGCAACTTTCAGGGGGCCTACGAGCAGTACTTC CASSNFQGAYEQYF
TRBJ2-3 NA TRBV30 TRBD2 TGTGCCTGGAGTCGGGGAGGGGATACGCAGTATTTT CAWSRGGDTQYF
TRBJ2-5 NA TRBV5-1 TRBD1 TGCGCCAGCAGCCATGGTTCAGGGGGCGCGGGCGGAGGGGAGACCCAGTACTTC CASSHGSGGAGGGETQYF
TRBJ1-1 NA TRBV6-5 NA TGTGCCAGCAGTAGCAACGGGAACACTGAAGCTTTCTTT CASSSNGNTEAFF
TRBJ1-2 NA TRBV12-3/TRBV12-4 NA TGTGCCAGCAGTTTTGTTGGCGGCTATGGCTACACCTTC CASSFVGGYGYTF
TRBJ1-4 NA TRBV3-1/TRBV3-2 NA TGTGCCAGCAGACCCATGACCGACACTGAGAATGAAAAACTGTTTTTT CASRPMTDTENEKLFF
TRBJ1-5 NA TRBV10-3 NA TGTGCCACTACGACAGCCGGTGGTAGCAATCAGCCCCAGCATTTT CATTTAGGSNQPQHF
TRBJ2-3 NA TRBV5-1 TRBD1 TGCGCCAGCAGGGGCCGGACAGGTGGAGCAGATACGCAGTATTTT CASRGRTGGADTQYF
TRBJ2-1 NA TRBV28 NA TGTGCCAGCAGTTTACGGGGGACAGCTTCGTACCTCAATGAGCAGTTCTTC CASSLRGTASYLNEQFF